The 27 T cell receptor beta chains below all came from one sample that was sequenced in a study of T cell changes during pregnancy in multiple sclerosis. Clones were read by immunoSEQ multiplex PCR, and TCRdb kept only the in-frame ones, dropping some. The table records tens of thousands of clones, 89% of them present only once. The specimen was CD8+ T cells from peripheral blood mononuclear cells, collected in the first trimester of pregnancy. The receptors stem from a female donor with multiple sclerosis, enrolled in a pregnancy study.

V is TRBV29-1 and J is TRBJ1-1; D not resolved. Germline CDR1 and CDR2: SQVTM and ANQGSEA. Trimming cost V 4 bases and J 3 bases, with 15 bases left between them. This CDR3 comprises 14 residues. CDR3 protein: CSVAPRYLDTEAFF. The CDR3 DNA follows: TGCAGCGTTGCGCCCAGATATCTGGACACTGAAGCTTTCTTT.

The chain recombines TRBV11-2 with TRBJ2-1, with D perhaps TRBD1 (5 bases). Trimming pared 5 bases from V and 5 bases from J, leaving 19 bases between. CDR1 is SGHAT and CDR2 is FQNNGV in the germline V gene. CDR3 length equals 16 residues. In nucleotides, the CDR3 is TGTGCCAGCAGCCACGACGACAGTCCCATTGACAATGAGCAGTTCTTC. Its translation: CASSHDDSPIDNEQFF.

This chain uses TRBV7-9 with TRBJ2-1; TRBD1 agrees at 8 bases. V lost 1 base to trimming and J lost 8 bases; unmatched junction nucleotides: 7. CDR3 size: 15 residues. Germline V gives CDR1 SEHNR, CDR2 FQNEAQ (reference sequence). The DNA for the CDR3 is TGTGCCAGCAGCTTAGTAAGCCGGGACAGGCATGAGCAGTTCTTC. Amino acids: CASSLVSRDRHEQFF.

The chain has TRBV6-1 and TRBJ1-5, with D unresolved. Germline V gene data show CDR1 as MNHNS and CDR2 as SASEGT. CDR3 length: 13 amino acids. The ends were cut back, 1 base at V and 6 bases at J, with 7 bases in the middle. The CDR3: CASSEVEGQPQHF. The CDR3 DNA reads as TGTGCCAGCAGTGAAGTTGAGGGTCAGCCCCAGCATTTT.

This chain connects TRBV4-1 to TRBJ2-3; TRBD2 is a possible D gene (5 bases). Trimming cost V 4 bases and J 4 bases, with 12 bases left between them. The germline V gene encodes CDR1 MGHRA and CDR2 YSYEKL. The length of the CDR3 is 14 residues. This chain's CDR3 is CASSPELVADTQYF. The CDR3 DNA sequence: TGCGCCAGCAGCCCCGAACTAGTGGCAGATACGCAGTATTTT.

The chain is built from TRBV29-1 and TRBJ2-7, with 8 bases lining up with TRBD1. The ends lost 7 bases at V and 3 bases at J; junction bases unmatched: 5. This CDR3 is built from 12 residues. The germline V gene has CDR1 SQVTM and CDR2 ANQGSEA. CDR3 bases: TGCAGCGCCAGGACAGGGAACTACGAGCAGTACTTC. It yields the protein CSARTGNYEQYF.

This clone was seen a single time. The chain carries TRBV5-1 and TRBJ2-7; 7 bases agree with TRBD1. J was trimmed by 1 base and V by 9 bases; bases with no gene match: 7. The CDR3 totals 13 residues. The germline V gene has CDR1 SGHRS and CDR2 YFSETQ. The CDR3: CANRQGVSYEQYF. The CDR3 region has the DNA TGCGCCAACCGACAGGGTGTTTCCTACGAGCAGTACTTC.

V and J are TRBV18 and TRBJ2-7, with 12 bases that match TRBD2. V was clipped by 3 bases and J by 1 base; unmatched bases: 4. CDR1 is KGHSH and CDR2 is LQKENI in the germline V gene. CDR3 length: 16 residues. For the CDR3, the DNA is TGTGCCAGCTCACCTTCCGGGACTAGCGGGTCCTACGAGCAGTACTTC. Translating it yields CASSPSGTSGSYEQYF.

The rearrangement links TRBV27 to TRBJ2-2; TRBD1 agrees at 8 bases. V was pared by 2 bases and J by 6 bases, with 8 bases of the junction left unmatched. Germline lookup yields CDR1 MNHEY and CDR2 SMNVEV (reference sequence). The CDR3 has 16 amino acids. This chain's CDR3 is CASSLVDRVGAGELFF. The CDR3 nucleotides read TGTGCCAGCAGTTTAGTGGACAGGGTTGGGGCCGGGGAGCTGTTTTTT.

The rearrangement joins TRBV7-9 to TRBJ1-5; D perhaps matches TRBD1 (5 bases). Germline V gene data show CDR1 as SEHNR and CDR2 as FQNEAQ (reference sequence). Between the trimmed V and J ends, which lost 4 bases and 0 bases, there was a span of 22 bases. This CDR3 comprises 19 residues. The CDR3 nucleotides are TGTGCCAGCAGCTCAGTTGGGTCCAGGACACAGGATAGCAATCAGCCCCAGCATTTT. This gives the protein CASSSVGSRTQDSNQPQHF.

The CDR3 coding sequence is TGTGCCTGGAGTTCCGGGACAGGGTACTACGAGCAGTACTTC. It specifies CAWSSGTGYYEQYF. The genes are TRBV30 and TRBJ2-7; TRBD1 matches at 9 bases. Trimming cost V 2 bases and J 3 bases; bases outside gene matches: 5. Germline V CDR1 and CDR2: GTSNPN, SVGIG (reference sequence). The length of the CDR3 is 14 residues.

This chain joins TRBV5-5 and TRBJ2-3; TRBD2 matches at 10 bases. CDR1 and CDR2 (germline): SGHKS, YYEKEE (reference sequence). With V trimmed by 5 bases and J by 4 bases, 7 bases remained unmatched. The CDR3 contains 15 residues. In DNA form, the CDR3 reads TGTGCCAGCAGGACCCCTAGCGGGAGTGCAGATACGCAGTATTTT. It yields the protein CASRTPSGSADTQYF.

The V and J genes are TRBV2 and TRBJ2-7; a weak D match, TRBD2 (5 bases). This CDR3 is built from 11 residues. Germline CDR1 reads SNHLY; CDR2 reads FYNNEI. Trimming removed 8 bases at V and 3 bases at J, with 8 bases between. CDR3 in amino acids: CASRGLYEQYF. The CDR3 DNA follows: TGTGCCAGCCGAGGGCTCTACGAGCAGTACTTC.

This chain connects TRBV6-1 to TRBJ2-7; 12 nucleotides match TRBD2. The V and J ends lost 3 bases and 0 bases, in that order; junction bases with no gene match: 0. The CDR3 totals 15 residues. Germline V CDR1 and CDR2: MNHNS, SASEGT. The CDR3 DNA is TGTGCCAGCAGTGAGGGACTAGCGGGCTCCTACGAGCAGTACTTC. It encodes CASSEGLAGSYEQYF.

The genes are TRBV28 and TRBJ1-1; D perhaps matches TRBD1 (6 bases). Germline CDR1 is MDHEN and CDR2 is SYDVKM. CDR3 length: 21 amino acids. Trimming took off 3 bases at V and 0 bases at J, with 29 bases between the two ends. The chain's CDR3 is CASSFPLSQGRTKYMNTEAFF. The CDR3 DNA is TGTGCCAGCAGTTTCCCCCTTTCCCAGGGGCGAACAAAATACATGAACACTGAAGCTTTCTTT.

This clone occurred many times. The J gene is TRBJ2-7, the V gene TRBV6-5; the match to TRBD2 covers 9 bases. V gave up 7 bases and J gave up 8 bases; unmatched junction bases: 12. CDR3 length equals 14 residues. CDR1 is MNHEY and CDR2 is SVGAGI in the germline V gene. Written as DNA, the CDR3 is TGTGCCAGCACCCCACGGGCTAGCGGGACCCAGCAGTACTTC. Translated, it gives CASTPRASGTQQYF.

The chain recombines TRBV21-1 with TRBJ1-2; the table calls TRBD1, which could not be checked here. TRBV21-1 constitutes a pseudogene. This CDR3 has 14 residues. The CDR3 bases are TGTGCCAGCAGCAAAGGGGACAGGGTAAGGGGCTACACCTTC. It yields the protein CASSKGDRVRGYTF.

The CDR3 here is CASSLVSEPNQPQHF. Written as DNA, the CDR3 is TGTGCCAGCAGCTTAGTTTCAGAACCCAATCAGCCCCAGCATTTT. V gene TRBV7-2 combines with J gene TRBJ1-5; D is ambiguous. The germline gives CDR1 SGHTA, CDR2 FQGNSA. V lost 1 base and J lost 3, with 10 bases in between. The length of the CDR3 is 15 residues.

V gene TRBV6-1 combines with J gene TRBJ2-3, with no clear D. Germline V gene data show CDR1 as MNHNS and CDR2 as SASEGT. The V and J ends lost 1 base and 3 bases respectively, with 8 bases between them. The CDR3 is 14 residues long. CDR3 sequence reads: CASSEGEETDTQYF. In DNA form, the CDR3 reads TGTGCCAGCAGTGAAGGCGAAGAGACAGATACGCAGTATTTT.

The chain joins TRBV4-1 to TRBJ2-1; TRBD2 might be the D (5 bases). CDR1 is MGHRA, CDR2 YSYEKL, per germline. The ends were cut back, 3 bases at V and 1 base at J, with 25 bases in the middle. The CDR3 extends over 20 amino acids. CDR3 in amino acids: CASSHPGLPTGIASYNEQFF. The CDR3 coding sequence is TGCGCCAGCAGCCATCCAGGACTCCCGACCGGAATAGCGTCCTACAATGAGCAGTTCTTC.

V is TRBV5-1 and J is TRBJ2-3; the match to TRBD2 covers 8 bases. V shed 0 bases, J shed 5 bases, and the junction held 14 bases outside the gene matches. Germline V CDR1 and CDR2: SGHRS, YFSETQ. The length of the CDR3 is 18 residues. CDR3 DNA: TGCGCCAGCAGCTTGGGGGGGCATCCGGGAGGGCCGAAAGATACGCAGTATTTT. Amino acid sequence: CASSLGGHPGGPKDTQYF.

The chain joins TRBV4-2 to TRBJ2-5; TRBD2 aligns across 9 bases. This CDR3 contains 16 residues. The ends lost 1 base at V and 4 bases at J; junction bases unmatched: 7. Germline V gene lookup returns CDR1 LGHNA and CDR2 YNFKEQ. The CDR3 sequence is CASSQVLAGPRETQYF. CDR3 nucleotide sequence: TGTGCCAGCAGCCAAGTACTAGCGGGTCCTCGAGAGACCCAGTACTTC.

Here the CDR3 reads CASSLMDRTGNTIYF. The CDR3, as DNA: TGTGCCAGCAGCTTGATGGACAGGACTGGAAACACCATATATTTT. The V gene is TRBV5-4, the J gene TRBJ1-3; TRBD1 matches 7 bases. Germline CDR1 reads SGHNT; CDR2 reads YYREEE (reference sequence). V dropped 1 base and J dropped 2; count of bases not matched to a gene: 3. The CDR3 consists of 15 residues.

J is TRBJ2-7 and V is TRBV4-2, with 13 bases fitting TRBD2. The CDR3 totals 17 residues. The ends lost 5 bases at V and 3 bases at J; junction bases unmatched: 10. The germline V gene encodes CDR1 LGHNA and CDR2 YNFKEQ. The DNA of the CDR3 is TGTGCCAGCAGCTATGGACTAGCGGGAGTATCGAGCTACGAGCAGTACTTC. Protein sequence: CASSYGLAGVSSYEQYF.

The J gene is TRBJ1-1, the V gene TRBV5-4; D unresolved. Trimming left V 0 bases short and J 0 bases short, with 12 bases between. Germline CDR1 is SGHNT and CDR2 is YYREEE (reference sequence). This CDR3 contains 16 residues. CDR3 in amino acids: CASSLAAELMNTEAFF. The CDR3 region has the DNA TGTGCCAGCAGCTTGGCGGCAGAACTAATGAACACTGAAGCTTTCTTT.

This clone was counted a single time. The CDR3 here is CASSLYTPAGATYEQYF. CDR3 DNA sequence: TGTGCCAGCAGCTTGTATACCCCGGCAGGGGCAACCTACGAGCAGTACTTC. The gene calls are TRBV5-6 and TRBJ2-7; D is possibly TRBD1 (6 bases). From germline, CDR1 is SGHDT and CDR2 YYEEEE. CDR3 size: 17 residues. The ends were cut back, 1 base at V and 2 bases at J, with 19 bases in the middle. Together with reference TRBV5-6 and TRBJ2-7, the CDR3 gives the full variable domain: DAGVTQSPTHLIKTRGQQVTLRCSPKSGHDTVSWYQQALGQGPQFIFQYYEEEERQRGNFPDRFSGHQFPNYSSELNVNALLLGDSALYLCASSLYTPAGATYEQYFGPGTRLTVT.

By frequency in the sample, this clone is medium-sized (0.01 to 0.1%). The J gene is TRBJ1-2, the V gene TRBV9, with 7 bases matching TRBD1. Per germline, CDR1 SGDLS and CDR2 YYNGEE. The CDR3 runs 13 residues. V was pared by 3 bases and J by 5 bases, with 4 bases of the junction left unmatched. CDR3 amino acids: CASSEGTDYGYTF. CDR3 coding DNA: TGTGCCAGCAGCGAGGGGACAGATTATGGCTACACCTTC. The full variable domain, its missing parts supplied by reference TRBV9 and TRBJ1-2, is DSGVTQTPKHLITATGQRVTLRCSPRSGDLSVYWYQQSLDQGLQFLIQYYNGEERAKGNILERFSAQQFPDLHSELNLSSLELGDSALYFCASSEGTDYGYTFGSGTRLTVV.